This T cell receptor (beta chain) was identified during a study of tumor-infiltrating lymphocytes in primary liver carcinoma. The CDR3 is 14 amino acids. The V end lost 4 bases, the J end lost 14 bases, and 23 bases lay between the germline ends. Co-extraction yielded RNA and DNA from 20-30 mg of unsorted bulk tissue. The investigators made TCR beta cDNA from 400 to 550 ng total RNA, using a constant-region primer. Employing slightly modified ARM-PCR, three nested multiplex PCR rounds were run, and these gave rise to the TCR beta libraries. Researchers ran the first two PCR rounds for roughly 10 cycles each with TRBV1-TRBV30 forward primers and a C-beta reverse primer. One entry per CDR3 protein results from TCRdb running MiXCR on the multiplex PCR reads. The data show about 35,000 distinct CDR3 sequences, 70% to 80% seen once.

The source is a man in his forties or fifties with primary liver carcinoma and hepatitis B virus infection. The sequencing input was liver tumor tissue from sampling region 4. As for subset: tumor region T4, right-lateral pole. This chain links TRBV12-3 or TRBV12-4 with TRBJ1-1; possible D gene TRBD1, 5 bases. This chain's CDR3 is CASSSAYRNTEVFF. The CDR3 nucleotides read TGTGCCAGCAGTTCGGCATACAGGAACACTGAAGTATTCTTT.